Listed below are T cell receptor beta chains from one sample, sequenced in a study of blood T cell repertoires in COVID-19. The table came from immunoSEQ multiplex PCR; TCRdb's copy has only in-frame clones and leaves some out. The data hold under 300,000 clones, with about nine tenths observed a single time. The sequenced sample consisted of peripheral blood. These receptors all come from a man aged 30 to 39 with COVID-19, enrolled during active disease. Each CDR3 is given with its conserved first and last residue. The order of the fields is V gene, J gene, clone size, D gene, CDR3 protein, CDR3 DNA. D genes are given only for firm matches. Size is omitted from some rows. Given values are once, few, many or a class for expanded clones.

V gene: TRBV5-1; J gene: TRBJ2-7; clone size: -; D gene: -; CDR3 protein: CASSLFHFPF; CDR3 DNA: TGCGCCAGCAGCTTATTCCACTTCCCTTTC
V gene: TRBV5-1; J gene: TRBJ2-7; clone size: -; D gene: -; CDR3 protein: CASSQHGGTYEQYF; CDR3 DNA: TGCGCCAGCAGCCAGCACGGGGGAACCTACGAGCAGTACTTC
V gene: TRBV19; J gene: TRBJ2-2; clone size: -; D gene: TRBD2; CDR3 protein: CASSSLAGLTGELFF; CDR3 DNA: TGTGCCAGTAGTTCCCTAGCGGGGTTGACCGGGGAGCTGTTTTTT
V gene: TRBV23-1; J gene: TRBJ1-5; clone size: -; D gene: TRBD1; CDR3 protein: CASSQSSGGQYSNQPQHF; CDR3 DNA: TGCGCCAGCAGTCAATCGTCAGGGGGCCAATATAGCAATCAGCCCCAGCATTTT
V gene: TRBV27; J gene: TRBJ1-2; clone size: -; D gene: -; CDR3 protein: CASSEVRDSLEGYTF; CDR3 DNA: TGTGCCAGCAGCGAAGTCCGGGACTCCCTGGAGGGCTACACCTTC
V gene: TRBV18; J gene: TRBJ2-1; clone size: few; D gene: TRBD1; CDR3 protein: CASSPPGGQNEQFF; CDR3 DNA: TGTGCCAGCTCACCACCAGGGGGCCAGAATGAGCAGTTCTTC
V gene: TRBV6-1; J gene: TRBJ1-1; clone size: -; D gene: -; CDR3 protein: CASSETVSTEAFF; CDR3 DNA: TGTGCCAGCAGTGAAACGGTTAGTACTGAAGCTTTCTTT
V gene: TRBV3-1/TRBV3-2; J gene: TRBJ2-7; clone size: -; D gene: TRBD2; CDR3 protein: CASSQLAGGYEQYF; CDR3 DNA: TGTGCCAGCAGCCAACTAGCGGGGGGCTACGAGCAGTACTTC
V gene: TRBV6-6; J gene: TRBJ1-2; clone size: -; D gene: -; CDR3 protein: CASSYSQGRNYGYTF; CDR3 DNA: TGTGCCAGCAGTTACTCCCAGGGGAGAAACTATGGCTACACCTTC
V gene: TRBV6-5; J gene: TRBJ1-1; clone size: -; D gene: -; CDR3 protein: CASKPTQGVFGAFF; CDR3 DNA: TGTGCCAGCAAGCCCACCCAGGGTGTCTTTGGAGCTTTCTTT
V gene: TRBV11-3; J gene: TRBJ1-1; clone size: -; D gene: -; CDR3 protein: CASSQTDGTEAFF; CDR3 DNA: TGTGCCAGCAGCCAAACAGATGGGACTGAAGCTTTCTTT
V gene: TRBV19; J gene: TRBJ1-2; clone size: -; D gene: -; CDR3 protein: CASSMGQGPYGYTF; CDR3 DNA: TGTGCCAGTAGTATGGGCCAGGGGCCGTATGGCTACACCTTC
V gene: TRBV30; J gene: TRBJ1-3; clone size: -; D gene: -; CDR3 protein: CAWSVEGNTIYF; CDR3 DNA: TGTGCCTGGAGTGTAGAGGGTAACACCATATATTTT
V gene: TRBV18; J gene: TRBJ2-7; clone size: -; D gene: -; CDR3 protein: CASSPGTSGVQYF; CDR3 DNA: TGTGCCAGCTCACCAGGGACGTCGGGAGTGCAGTACTTC
V gene: TRBV19; J gene: TRBJ2-2; clone size: -; D gene: TRBD2; CDR3 protein: CASSSPNEGLTTGELFF; CDR3 DNA: TGTGCCAGTAGTTCCCCCAATGAGGGACTAACCACCGGGGAGCTGTTTTTT
V gene: TRBV6-5; J gene: TRBJ2-1; clone size: -; D gene: -; CDR3 protein: CASSLQDTAYNEQFF; CDR3 DNA: TGTGCCAGCAGTCTCCAGGACACAGCCTACAATGAGCAGTTCTTC
V gene: TRBV5-4; J gene: TRBJ1-2; clone size: -; D gene: -; CDR3 protein: CASSLDGARGYTF; CDR3 DNA: TGTGCCAGCAGCTTGGATGGGGCCCGGGGCTACACCTTC
V gene: TRBV7-6; J gene: TRBJ1-2; clone size: -; D gene: TRBD1; CDR3 protein: CASSRQGNYGYTF; CDR3 DNA: TGTGCCAGCAGCCGACAGGGAAACTATGGCTACACCTTC
V gene: TRBV3-1/TRBV3-2; J gene: TRBJ2-7; clone size: -; D gene: -; CDR3 protein: CASSSRTYEQYF; CDR3 DNA: TGTGCCAGCAGCTCCAGAACCTACGAGCAGTACTTC
V gene: TRBV10-2; J gene: TRBJ1-4; clone size: once; D gene: -; CDR3 protein: CASSESGTLNEKLFF; CDR3 DNA: TGCGCCAGCAGTGAGTCGGGGACACTTAATGAAAAACTGTTTTTT
V gene: TRBV11-3; J gene: TRBJ2-7; clone size: -; D gene: -; CDR3 protein: CASSLNTAGYEQYF; CDR3 DNA: TGTGCCAGCAGCTTAAATACCGCAGGGTACGAGCAGTACTTC
V gene: TRBV11-2; J gene: TRBJ2-3; clone size: once; D gene: -; CDR3 protein: CASSLEGAGTDTQYF; CDR3 DNA: TGTGCCAGCAGCTTAGAGGGAGCAGGCACAGATACGCAGTATTTT